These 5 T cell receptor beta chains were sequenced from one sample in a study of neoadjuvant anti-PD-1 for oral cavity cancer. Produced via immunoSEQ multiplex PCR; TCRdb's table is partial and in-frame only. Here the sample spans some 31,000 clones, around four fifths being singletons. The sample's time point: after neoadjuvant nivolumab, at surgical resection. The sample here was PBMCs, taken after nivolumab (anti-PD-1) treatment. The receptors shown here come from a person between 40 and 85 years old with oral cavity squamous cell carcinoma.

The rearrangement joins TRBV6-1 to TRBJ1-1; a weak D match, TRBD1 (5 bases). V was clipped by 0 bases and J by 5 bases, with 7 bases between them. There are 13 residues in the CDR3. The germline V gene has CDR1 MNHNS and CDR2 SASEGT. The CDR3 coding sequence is TGTGCCAGCAGTGAAGCTCGGGGGACTGAAGCTTTCTTT. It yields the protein CASSEARGTEAFF.

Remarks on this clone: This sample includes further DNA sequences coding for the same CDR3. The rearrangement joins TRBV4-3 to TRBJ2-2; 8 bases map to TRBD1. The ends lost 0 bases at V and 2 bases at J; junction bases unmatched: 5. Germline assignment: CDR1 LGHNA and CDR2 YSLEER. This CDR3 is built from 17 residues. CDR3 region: CASSQDVGTGNTGELFF. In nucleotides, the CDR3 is TGCGCCAGCAGCCAAGATGTAGGGACAGGCAACACCGGGGAGCTGTTTTTT.

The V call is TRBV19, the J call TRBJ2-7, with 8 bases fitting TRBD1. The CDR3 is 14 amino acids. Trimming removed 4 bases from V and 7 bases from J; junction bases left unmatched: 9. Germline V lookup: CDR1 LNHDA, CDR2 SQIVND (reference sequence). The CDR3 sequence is CASSNAGGAMEQYF. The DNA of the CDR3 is TGTGCCAGTAGTAACGCAGGGGGCGCGATGGAGCAGTACTTC.

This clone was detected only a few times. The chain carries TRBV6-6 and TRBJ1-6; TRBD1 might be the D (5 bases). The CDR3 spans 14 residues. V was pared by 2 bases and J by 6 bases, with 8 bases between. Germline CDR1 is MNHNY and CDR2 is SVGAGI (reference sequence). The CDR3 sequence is CASSYGGGNSPLHF. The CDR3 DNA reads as TGTGCCAGCAGTTACGGGGGGGGTAATTCACCCCTCCACTTT.

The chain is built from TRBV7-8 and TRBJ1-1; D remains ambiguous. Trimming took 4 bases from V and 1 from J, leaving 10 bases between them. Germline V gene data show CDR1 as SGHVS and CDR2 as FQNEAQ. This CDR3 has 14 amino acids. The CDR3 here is CASSSHYKNTEAFF. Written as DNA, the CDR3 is TGTGCCAGCAGCTCTCATTACAAGAACACTGAAGCTTTCTTT.